These 23 T cell receptor beta chains were sequenced from one sample in a study of blood T cells in healthy people across ages. A second PCR, run for about 6 to 11 cycles, used a sample-barcoded 5' primer plus a J-beta primer mix. One entry per CDR3 protein results from TCRdb running MiXCR on the 5' RACE reads. The sample has approximately 800,000 distinct CDR3 sequences, roughly 34% seen once. Sequenced material: blood. The receptors come from a man aged 18 to 30 in good health.

The chain joins TRBV6-4 to TRBJ1-2; 7 bases line up with TRBD1. This CDR3 region has 15 residues. The V segment lost 6 bases and the J segment 4 bases; nucleotides outside the gene matches: 11. Per germline, CDR1 MRHNA and CDR2 SNTAGT. The CDR3 is CASSVTAGTAYGYTF. For the CDR3, the DNA is TGTGCCAGCAGCGTAACTGCCGGGACAGCCTATGGCTACACCTTC.

Regarding this clonotype: This clone may be a read error of a much larger clone one base away. V gene TRBV7-2 combines with J gene TRBJ2-7; 7 positions agree with TRBD1. The trim removed 5 bases at V and 5 bases at J, leaving 9 bases unmatched. This CDR3 is built from 14 residues. Germline V gives CDR1 SGHTA, CDR2 FQGNSA. The CDR3 region is CASSLRDRADEQYF. As DNA, the CDR3 is TGTGCCAGCAGCCTAAGGGACAGAGCCGACGAGCAGTACTTC.

The chain uses TRBV12-3 or TRBV12-4 and TRBJ2-5; 10 nucleotides align to TRBD2. J lost 5 bases, V lost 4 bases, and 1 base had no gene match. The CDR3 has 13 residues. DNA for the CDR3: TGTGCCAGCAGTTGGGGACTAGCGGAGACCCAGTACTTC. It specifies CASSWGLAETQYF.

On this clonotype: One junction end disagrees with the germline gene, perhaps due to a read error. The J gene is TRBJ2-1, the V gene TRBV6-5; D may be TRBD1 or TRBD2 (5 bases each). The CDR3 loop spans 16 amino acids. Germline V lookup: CDR1 MNHEY, CDR2 SVGAGI. CDR3 residues: CASSLGAAGGKNEQFF. For the CDR3, the DNA is TGTGCCAGCAGTTTAGGGGCGGCTGGAGGTAAAAATGAACAGTTCTTC.

The chain employs TRBV4-1 and TRBJ1-4; TRBD1 might be the D (6 bases). CDR3 length: 19 residues. V lost 0 bases and J 4 bases, leaving 21 bases between the germline ends. Looked up from germline, CDR1 is MGHRA and CDR2 is YSYEKL. CDR3 sequence (DNA): TGCGCCAGCAGCCAAGATTTGTCGCAGGGCGGAGGGGGTAATGAAAAACTGTTTTTT. Translating it yields CASSQDLSQGGGGNEKLFF.

This clonotype appeared a single time. The chain employs TRBV29-1 and TRBJ2-5; D may be TRBD2 (6 bases). Looked up from germline, CDR1 is SQVTM and CDR2 is ANQGSEA. Deletions cut 0 bases from V and 11 bases from J, with 25 bases between. The CDR3 spans 16 residues. The DNA for the CDR3 is TGCAGCGTTGAAGATCGCGGGCGGGGCGGATACAATGAGCAGTACTTC. This codes for CSVEDRGRGGYNEQYF. Full variable domain (outside the CDR3, taken from reference TRBV29-1 and TRBJ2-5): SAVISQKPSRDICQRGTSLTIQCQVDSQVTMMFWYRQQPGQSLTLIATANQGSEATYESGFVIDKFPISRPNLTFSTLTVSNMSPEDSSIYLCSVEDRGRGGYNEQYFGPGTRLLVL.

The rearrangement joins TRBV5-1 to TRBJ1-4; possible D gene TRBD1, 5 bases. The V and J ends lost 3 bases and 8 bases respectively, with 17 bases between them. The germline V gene has CDR1 SGHRS and CDR2 YFSETQ. The CDR3 runs 15 residues. CDR3 sequence reads: CASSWAGRVGEKLFF. The CDR3, as DNA: TGCGCCAGCAGCTGGGCCGGCAGGGTCGGGGAAAAACTGTTTTTT. Using reference TRBV5-1 and TRBJ1-4 for the parts outside the CDR3, the full variable domain is KAGVTQTPRYLIKTRGQQVTLSCSPISGHRSVSWYQQTPGQGLQFLFEYFSETQRNKGNFPGRFSGRQFSNSRSEMNVSTLELGDSALYLCASSWAGRVGEKLFFGSGTQLSVL.

V usage is TRBV30 and J usage is TRBJ1-2; D perhaps matches TRBD1 (5 bases). The CDR3 spans 12 residues. V lost 4 bases to trimming and J lost 2 bases, with 8 bases between them. Germline values: CDR1 GTSNPN, CDR2 SVGIG (reference sequence). The chain's CDR3 is CAWTRDNYGYTF. As DNA, the CDR3 is TGTGCCTGGACCCGGGACAACTATGGCTACACCTTC.

The V call is TRBV3-1, the J call TRBJ2-5; D gene unclear. Trimming stripped 1 base from V and 4 bases from J, with 10 bases between. This CDR3 comprises 14 residues. Germline-derived CDR1 and CDR2 are LGHDT and YNNKEL (reference sequence). The CDR3, as DNA: TGTGCCAGCAGCCAAGGAATTAGCTTAGAGACCCAGTACTTC. Amino acid sequence: CASSQGISLETQYF.

The rearrangement links TRBV4-1 to TRBJ2-3, with 10 bases lining up with TRBD2. This CDR3 has 15 amino acids. Germline V CDR1 and CDR2: MGHRA, YSYEKL. With V trimmed by 1 base and J by 6 bases, 4 bases remained unmatched. The CDR3 bases are TGCGCCAGCAGCCAAGTAGCGGGGGGAGCTGATACGCAGTATTTT. Its translation: CASSQVAGGADTQYF.

The chain carries TRBV25-1 and TRBJ1-2; no clear D gene. The CDR3 has 14 amino acids. Germline assignment: CDR1 MGHDK and CDR2 SYGVNS. V lost 5 bases and J 1 base, leaving 11 bases between the germline ends. The CDR3 DNA follows: TGTGCCAGCAGTCCCAGAGGTTTTAACTATGGCTACACCTTC. This encodes CASSPRGFNYGYTF.

V and J are TRBV29-1 and TRBJ1-2; D unresolved. The germline V and J ends were trimmed by 3 bases and 4 bases, with 9 bases remaining between them. CDR3 length: 12 amino acids. Germline V gives CDR1 SQVTM, CDR2 ANQGSEA. The CDR3 DNA reads as TGCAGCGTTGAGTACAGCCGCTATGGCTACACCTTC. Its translation: CSVEYSRYGYTF.

This clonotype has only a few counts. The chain carries TRBV7-2 and TRBJ2-5, with TRBD2 identical over 14 bases. The J segment lost 11 bases and the V segment lost 5 bases, leaving 10 bases of the junction unmatched. CDR3 size: 15 residues. Per germline, CDR1 SGHTA and CDR2 FQGNSA. The CDR3 loop is CASSRLAGGLYEQYF. In DNA, the CDR3 is TGTGCCAGCAGCCGACTAGCGGGGGGGCTCTATGAGCAGTACTTC.

The V and J genes are TRBV20-1 and TRBJ2-7; D is perhaps TRBD2 (5 bases). The DNA end lines up better with TRBJ2-4; the J call may be wrong. CDR1 DFQATT and CDR2 SNEGSKA come from the germline V gene (reference sequence). The length of the CDR3 is 15 residues. The CDR3 bases are TGCAGTGCTAGAGATTTGACGGGGTTATCAAACATTCAGTACTTC. It encodes CSARDLTGLSNIQYF.

The chain combines TRBV7-2 with TRBJ2-7; either TRBD1 or TRBD2 may supply D (6 bases each). CDR3 length: 17 residues. Trimming cost V 1 base and J 4 bases, with 20 bases left between them. CDR1 and CDR2 from the germline V gene are SGHTA and FQGNSA. CDR3: CASSLVGGLGARYEQYF. CDR3 DNA sequence: TGTGCCAGCAGCTTAGTAGGGGGACTGGGGGCTCGGTACGAGCAGTACTTC.

This clonotype was detected only a few times. This sequence joins TRBV5-1 and TRBJ2-3; TRBD1 agrees at 9 bases. The CDR3 consists of 15 residues. The V segment lost 2 bases and the J segment 6 bases; nucleotides outside the gene matches: 7. Germline loops: CDR1 SGHRS, CDR2 YFSETQ. In nucleotides, the CDR3 is TGCGCCAGCAGCTTACAGGGGGCCGGGATGGATACGCAGTATTTT. Encoded protein: CASSLQGAGMDTQYF.

This clonotype was observed at least ten times. The chain carries TRBV4-2 and TRBJ1-5, with D unresolved. This CDR3 region has 14 residues. Looked up from germline, CDR1 is LGHNA and CDR2 is YNFKEQ. The V end was cut by 0 bases, the J end by 4 bases, with 7 bases between. The CDR3 is CASSQDSPNQPQHF. For the CDR3, the DNA is TGTGCCAGCAGCCAAGATTCCCCTAATCAGCCCCAGCATTTT.

The chain recombines TRBV2 with TRBJ2-5; TRBD2 is a possible D gene (5 bases). CDR3 length: 16 amino acids. From germline, CDR1 is SNHLY and CDR2 FYNNEI. The V gene lost 3 bases and the J gene lost 11 bases, with 25 bases spanning the gap. The CDR3 protein is CASSDVGERFYNEQYF. The CDR3 DNA sequence: TGTGCCAGCAGTGATGTTGGGGAGCGATTCTACAATGAGCAGTACTTC.

This chain links TRBV20-1 with TRBJ1-4, with D tentatively TRBD1 (6 bases). The V and J ends lost 3 bases and 7 bases respectively, with 12 bases between them. CDR1 DFQATT and CDR2 SNEGSKA come from the germline V gene (reference sequence). There are 13 residues in the CDR3. In nucleotides, the CDR3 is TGCAGTGCTAGCACAGGGAGGAGTGAAAAACTGTTTTTT. It yields the protein CSASTGRSEKLFF.

The chain is built from TRBV6-5 and TRBJ1-5; TRBD1 aligns across 7 bases. CDR3 length: 15 residues. The germline gives CDR1 MNHEY, CDR2 SVGAGI. V was clipped by 4 bases and J by 1 base; unmatched bases: 4. CDR3 nucleotides: TGTGCCAGCAGTTTGGACAGGTTGAGCAATCAGCCCCAGCATTTT. Encoded protein: CASSLDRLSNQPQHF.

This clonotype showed up just once. A much larger clone is a single base away; this may be a read error. The J gene is TRBJ2-1, the V gene TRBV24-1; 9 bases match TRBD2. The trim removed 5 bases at V and 10 bases at J, leaving 17 bases unmatched. CDR3 length equals 17 residues. Germline-derived CDR1 and CDR2 are KGHDR and SFDVKD. CDR3 residues: CATSGPTIAGEGKEQFF. In DNA form, the CDR3 reads TGTGCCACCAGTGGTCCTACCATAGCGGGGGAGGGCAAGGAGCAGTTCTTC.

As concerns this clonotype: A much larger clonotype is one base distant, so this may be a read error. The chain is built from TRBV12-3 or TRBV12-4 and TRBJ2-1; D possibly matches TRBD1 or TRBD2 (6 bases each). V was cut by 2 bases and J by 13 bases, with 18 bases left in between. The CDR3 covers 14 residues. The CDR3 DNA sequence: TGTGCCAGCAGTTTATTCGGGGGCCAAGAGACCCAGTTCTTC. Its protein is CASSLFGGQETQFF.

This clonotype has ten or more counts. The chain employs TRBV10-2 and TRBJ2-1; TRBD2 matches 9 bases. The length of the CDR3 is 15 residues. Germline V gene data show CDR1 as WSHSY and CDR2 as SAAADI. Trimming took 3 bases from V and 7 from J; bases not matched to a gene: 7. CDR3 DNA sequence: TGCGCCAGCAGTGACGCGGCGGGGGGGCAGAATGAGCAGTTCTTC. Translated: CASSDAAGGQNEQFF.